Presented here are 23 T cell receptor beta chains from one specimen sequenced in a study of PD-L1 blockade in urothelial cancer. Sequencing was performed with immunoSEQ multiplex PCR; in TCRdb, only in-frame clones are kept and a portion is missing. The table lists around 100,000 clones, around 90% of them singletons, with approximately 1.5% in the top ten. The time point here: pretreatment peripheral blood. The material was PBMCs, obtained around atezolizumab (anti-PD-L1) treatment. All receptors come from a man between 60 and 75 years old with urothelial cancer.

The chain uses TRBV6-1 and TRBJ2-5, with D possibly being TRBD2 (5 bases). CDR3 length equals 16 residues. V was cut by 1 base and J by 2 bases, with 14 bases left in between. Germline CDR1 is MNHNS and CDR2 is SASEGT. The CDR3 DNA reads TGTGCCAGCAGTGAAGGGTGGTCTAGCAGTCAAGAGACCCAGTACTTC. It yields the protein CASSEGWSSSQETQYF.

The chain recombines TRBV18 with TRBJ2-7; unclear D gene. Germline lookup yields CDR1 KGHSH and CDR2 LQKENI. The V gene lost 9 bases and the J gene lost 2 bases, with 14 bases spanning the gap. The CDR3 length is 13 residues. Here the CDR3 reads CARNAPLAYEQYF. The CDR3 nucleotides read TGTGCCAGAAACGCGCCCCTTGCCTACGAGCAGTACTTC. The full variable domain, completed using reference TRBV18 and TRBJ2-7, is NAGVMQNPRHLVRRRGQEARLRCSPMKGHSHVYWYRQLPEEGLKFMVYLQKENIIDESGMPKERFSAEFPKEGPSILRIQQVVRGDSAAYFCARNAPLAYEQYFGPGTRLTVT.

CDR3 nucleotide sequence: TGTGCCAGCAATGACTACTACAATGAGCAGTTCTTC. It specifies CASNDYYNEQFF. The chain is built from TRBV2 and TRBJ2-1, with D perhaps matching TRBD2 (5 bases). Trimming shortened V by 7 bases and J by 3 bases, and 7 bases separated the two germline ends. The CDR3 has 12 residues. In germline, CDR1 is SNHLY, CDR2 FYNNEI.

The CDR3 DNA reads as TGTGCCAGCAGCTTTGGGCGGGTGGGGAACACTGAAGCTTTCTTT. Translating it yields CASSFGRVGNTEAFF. The chain couples TRBV7-6 to TRBJ1-1; D gene unclear. The V end lost 3 bases, the J end lost 1 base, and 12 bases lay between the germline ends. The CDR3 length is 15 residues. Germline loops: CDR1 SGHVS, CDR2 FNYEAQ.

This chain uses TRBV4-3 with TRBJ1-1; D is ambiguous. Germline CDR1 reads LGHNA; CDR2 reads YSLEER. V was pared by 3 bases and J by 5 bases, with 7 bases between. The CDR3 sequence is 12 residues long. The CDR3 nucleotides read TGCGCCAGCAGCCAGGAGGCGACTGAAGCTTTCTTT. As protein: CASSQEATEAFF.

The chain combines TRBV7-2 with TRBJ2-7, with D perhaps matching TRBD1 (6 bases). Germline lookup yields CDR1 SGHTA and CDR2 FQGNSA. Trimming took 5 bases from V and 6 from J, leaving 14 bases between them. The CDR3 contains 13 residues. CDR3 sequence reads: CASSRGTSAEQYF. In DNA form, the CDR3 reads TGTGCCAGCAGCAGAGGGACATCCGCCGAGCAGTACTTC.

The chain links TRBV5-4 to TRBJ1-2; D unclear. This CDR3 is built from 15 residues. The V gene lost 4 bases and the J gene lost 3 bases, with 16 bases spanning the gap. Germline V gene sequence: CDR1 SGHNT, CDR2 YYREEE (reference sequence). The CDR3: CASSNRSTRDYGYTF. The CDR3 DNA is TGTGCCAGCAGCAATAGGTCCACTAGGGACTATGGCTACACCTTC.

The J gene is TRBJ1-6, the V gene TRBV4-2; unclear D gene. Trimming took off 1 base at V and 7 bases at J, with 8 bases between the two ends. The CDR3 consists of 14 residues. Germline CDR1 and CDR2: LGHNA and YNFKEQ. The DNA for the CDR3 is TGTGCCAGCAGCCAAGGGCCTGAAAATTCACCCCTCCACTTT. It codes for CASSQGPENSPLHF.

The chain's CDR3 is CATNTGTYKNIQYF. As DNA, the CDR3 is TGTGCCACAAACACCGGGACTTACAAAAACATTCAGTACTTC. V gene TRBV28 combines with J gene TRBJ2-4; tentatively, D is TRBD2 (6 bases). Trimming pared 10 bases from V and 3 bases from J, leaving 16 bases between. Looked up from germline, CDR1 is MDHEN and CDR2 is SYDVKM. The CDR3 runs to 14 residues.

The CDR3 sequence is CASSLFTAGGNVYEQYF. The DNA for the CDR3 is TGTGCCAGCAGCTTATTCACCGCGGGAGGTAATGTCTACGAGCAGTACTTC. V usage is TRBV7-2 and J usage is TRBJ2-7; the match to TRBD2 covers 8 bases. Per germline, CDR1 SGHTA and CDR2 FQGNSA. This CDR3 is built from 17 residues. The V and J ends lost 2 bases and 3 bases, in that order; junction bases with no gene match: 12.

The chain is built from TRBV7-3 and TRBJ2-1; 8 positions agree with TRBD2. The CDR3 consists of 13 residues. V lost 3 bases, J lost 9 bases, and 4 bases stayed unmatched. Per germline, CDR1 SGHTA and CDR2 FQGTGA. As DNA, the CDR3 is TGTGCCAGCAGCTTCCCTAGCGGGCTTGAGCAGTTCTTC. Its translation is CASSFPSGLEQFF.

The chain employs TRBV5-1 and TRBJ2-1; D possibly corresponds to TRBD2 (6 bases). Looked up from germline, CDR1 is SGHRS and CDR2 is YFSETQ. The CDR3 contains 17 residues. Trimming pared 0 bases from V and 0 bases from J, leaving 13 bases between. CDR3 in amino acids: CASSLGGGGNSYNEQFF. CDR3 nucleotides: TGCGCCAGCAGCTTGGGGGGAGGAGGGAACTCCTACAATGAGCAGTTCTTC.

CDR3 sequence reads: CASSGLAGRGNTQYF. Here the CDR3 DNA reads TGCGCCAGCTCAGGACTAGCGGGAAGAGGGAATACGCAGTATTTT. This chain uses TRBV10-1 with TRBJ2-3, with 12 bases identical to TRBD2. CDR1 WNHNN and CDR2 SYGVQD come from the germline V gene (reference sequence). This CDR3 spans 15 amino acids. With V trimmed by 8 bases and J by 7 bases, 10 bases remained unmatched.

The V and J genes are TRBV30 and TRBJ1-5, with a possible D match to TRBD1 (6 bases). V gave up 3 bases and J gave up 4 bases, with 13 bases separating them. Germline CDR1 GTSNPN, CDR2 SVGIG (reference sequence). CDR3 length: 14 residues. The CDR3 region has the DNA TGTGCCTGGAGCCACAGGGTGGGGAATCAGCCCCAGCATTTT. Translating it yields CAWSHRVGNQPQHF.

This chain uses TRBV9 with TRBJ1-2; D is perhaps TRBD1 (6 bases). The CDR3 runs 15 residues. Germline V gene sequence: CDR1 SGDLS, CDR2 YYNGEE. V gave up 4 bases and J gave up 5 bases, with 18 bases separating them. The CDR3 DNA is TGTGCCAGCAGCCGACGCAGGGGAGATGGGTATGGCTACACCTTC. This gives the protein CASSRRRGDGYGYTF.

The chain couples TRBV6-6 to TRBJ1-2; D unresolved. The germline V gene has CDR1 MNHNY and CDR2 SVGAGI (reference sequence). The CDR3 runs to 12 residues. V lost 4 bases and J 4 bases, leaving 7 bases between the germline ends. As DNA, the CDR3 is TGTGCCAGCAGTTTAGACACCTATGGCTACACCTTC. Translating gives CASSLDTYGYTF.

J is TRBJ2-2 and V is TRBV7-2, with 10 bases fitting TRBD2. CDR3 length equals 15 residues. CDR1 is SGHTA, CDR2 FQGNSA, per germline. The J segment lost 4 bases and the V segment lost 3 bases, leaving 2 bases of the junction unmatched. CDR3 in amino acids: CASSLTSGLTGELFF. DNA of the CDR3: TGTGCCAGCAGCTTGACTAGCGGGCTCACCGGGGAGCTGTTTTTT.

This chain joins TRBV7-8 and TRBJ1-5; 7 positions match TRBD1. The V segment lost 2 bases and the J segment 1 base; nucleotides outside the gene matches: 5. The CDR3 consists of 16 residues. Germline V lookup: CDR1 SGHVS, CDR2 FQNEAQ. The CDR3 loop is CASSLSRTGSNQPQHF. CDR3 bases: TGTGCCAGCAGCTTAAGTAGGACAGGAAGCAATCAGCCCCAGCATTTT.

CDR3 DNA: TGTGCCAGCAGTCCCAGGGTCAGCAATCAGCCCCAGCATTTT. This gives the protein CASSPRVSNQPQHF. The chain is built from TRBV5-5 and TRBJ1-5, with a possible D match to TRBD1 (5 bases). Deletions cut 5 bases from V and 1 base from J, with 10 bases between. The CDR3 totals 14 residues. Germline CDR1 SGHKS, CDR2 YYEKEE (reference sequence).

The chain employs TRBV2 and TRBJ1-5; the match to TRBD1 covers 11 bases. With V trimmed by 4 bases and J by 7 bases, 6 bases remained unmatched. The CDR3 extends over 15 amino acids. Per germline, CDR1 SNHLY and CDR2 FYNNEI. The CDR3 DNA reads TGTGCCAGCAGTGCTGGACAGGGGGCGGACCAGCCCCAGCATTTT. Amino acid sequence: CASSAGQGADQPQHF.

The V and J genes are TRBV28 and TRBJ1-2; a possible D gene is TRBD1 (6 bases). V was trimmed by 9 bases and J by 0 bases, leaving 14 bases between them. From germline, CDR1 is MDHEN and CDR2 SYDVKM. This CDR3 has 14 amino acids. The CDR3 DNA follows: TGTGCCAGTCGATCTACAGGGTCTAACTATGGCTACACCTTC. It codes for CASRSTGSNYGYTF.

The rearrangement links TRBV9 to TRBJ1-1; maybe TRBD1 (6 bases). The CDR3 sequence is 14 residues long. Trimming took 0 bases from V and 3 from J, leaving 9 bases between them. Per germline, CDR1 SGDLS and CDR2 YYNGEE. This CDR3 is CASSVEGGDTEAFF. The DNA for the CDR3 is TGTGCCAGCAGCGTAGAAGGGGGGGACACTGAAGCTTTCTTT.

The chain carries TRBV9 and TRBJ1-1; a weak D match, TRBD1 (6 bases). The germline gives CDR1 SGDLS, CDR2 YYNGEE. The CDR3 loop spans 14 amino acids. V was clipped by 1 base and J by 6 bases, with 13 bases between them. The CDR3 DNA follows: TGTGCCAGCAGCGTATCTGGGGGCGCGGCTGAAGCTTTCTTT. This encodes CASSVSGGAAEAFF.